Following are 25 T cell receptor beta chains from one sample sequenced in a study of vaccination effects on CD4 cells after COVID-19. Clones were read by immunoSEQ multiplex PCR, and TCRdb kept only the in-frame ones, dropping some. The table records tens of thousands of clones, roughly 70% of them present only once. The antigens for these receptors are not known. Using viral peptide pools, the ViraFEST assay grew out antigen-specific CD4+ T cells prior to sequencing. Cells that had been cultured for 10 days were the source of isolated CD4+ T cells. Negative nucleocapsid antibody tests before and after vaccination confirmed no previous SARS-CoV-2 infection. This sample comprised CD4+ T cells from PBMCs cultured with SARS-CoV-2 spike peptides, obtained before COVID-19 vaccination. These receptors were collected from a human donor who received a COVID-19 vaccine.

The V call is TRBV6-9, the J call TRBJ1-5, with a weak D call TRBD1 (5 bases). CDR1 and CDR2 (germline): MNHGY, SVAAGI. Trimming cost V 2 bases and J 2 bases, with 16 bases left between them. CDR3 length: 17 residues. CDR3 sequence reads: CASSYEAGKDGNQPQHF. CDR3 DNA: TGTGCCAGCAGTTATGAAGCAGGGAAAGACGGCAATCAGCCCCAGCATTTT.

V usage is TRBV7-2 and J usage is TRBJ1-6; 8 bases match TRBD1. Germline CDR1 reads SGHTA; CDR2 reads FQGNSA. V gave up 5 bases and J gave up 10 bases; unmatched junction bases: 4. This CDR3 contains 13 residues. This CDR3 is CASSLQGVSPLHF. CDR3 coding DNA: TGTGCCAGCAGCCTACAGGGGGTGTCACCCCTCCACTTT.

This chain uses TRBV2 with TRBJ2-7, with D possibly matching TRBD1 (5 bases). The V and J ends lost 4 bases and 3 bases respectively, with 13 bases between them. Germline values: CDR1 SNHLY, CDR2 FYNNEI. This CDR3 has 14 residues. In DNA form, the CDR3 reads TGTGCCAGCAGTGTTAGGGGATCCAACTACGAGCAGTACTTC. It codes for CASSVRGSNYEQYF.

V gene TRBV7-2 combines with J gene TRBJ1-2; no firm D call. The germline V and J ends were trimmed by 5 bases and 0 bases, with 16 bases remaining between them. Germline CDR1 reads SGHTA; CDR2 reads FQGNSA. There are 16 residues in the CDR3. The DNA for the CDR3 is TGTGCCAGCAGCCCTCGCGGAGGCGGTACTAACTATGGCTACACCTTC. This codes for CASSPRGGGTNYGYTF.

The rearrangement links TRBV6-5 to TRBJ1-1; D unclear. Germline CDR1 and CDR2: MNHEY and SVGAGI. V lost 6 bases, J lost 4 bases, and 9 bases lay in between. The CDR3 is 12 residues long. The CDR3 DNA reads as TGTGCCAGCAGCGCCAGGAGCACTGAAGCTTTCTTT. Translating gives CASSARSTEAFF.

The chain uses TRBV6-6 and TRBJ2-2, with a weak D call TRBD1 (6 bases). The CDR3 spans 15 residues. With 6 bases removed from V and 1 base from J, the gap between germline ends came to 12 bases. Germline CDR1 is MNHNY and CDR2 is SVGAGI (reference sequence). The CDR3 sequence is CASRSGTQNTGELFF. Written as DNA, the CDR3 is TGTGCCAGCAGATCCGGGACACAGAACACCGGGGAGCTGTTTTTT.

The chain is built from TRBV7-3 and TRBJ2-1; D is perhaps TRBD1 (5 bases). Trimming took off 2 bases at V and 8 bases at J, with 7 bases between the two ends. The CDR3 loop spans 12 amino acids. Germline lookup yields CDR1 SGHTA and CDR2 FQGTGA. The CDR3: CASSLPGHEQFF. CDR3 in DNA: TGTGCCAGCAGCTTACCAGGGCATGAGCAGTTCTTC.

The CDR3 loop reads CASTRTSGYNEQFF. CDR3 bases: TGTGCCAGCACCAGGACTAGCGGATACAATGAGCAGTTCTTC. V and J are TRBV2 and TRBJ2-1, with 10 bases fitting TRBD2. The junction had 4 bases not matched to a gene; V was cut back by 7 bases and J by 4 bases. Germline V gives CDR1 SNHLY, CDR2 FYNNEI. CDR3 length: 14 amino acids.

This rearrangement joins TRBV7-2 to TRBJ1-1; D is unresolved. CDR3 length: 13 amino acids. V lost 4 bases and J lost 14, with 20 bases in between. Germline-derived CDR1 and CDR2 are SGHTA and FQGNSA. This CDR3 is CASSSDSAAKVFF. The CDR3 DNA follows: TGTGCCAGCAGCTCCGATTCGGCTGCAAAGGTGTTCTTT.

The V call is TRBV5-6, the J call TRBJ2-7; D unclear. The germline V and J ends were trimmed by 0 bases and 2 bases, with 9 bases remaining between them. The germline V gene has CDR1 SGHDT and CDR2 YYEEEE. The CDR3 covers 14 residues. CDR3 sequence reads: CASSLGLGTYEQYF. The CDR3 DNA reads as TGTGCCAGCAGCTTGGGTCTCGGAACCTACGAGCAGTACTTC.

The V and J genes are TRBV30 and TRBJ2-1, with 9 bases lining up with TRBD1. Germline V gene lookup returns CDR1 GTSNPN and CDR2 SVGIG (reference sequence). The junction had 9 bases not matched to a gene; V was cut back by 3 bases and J by 6 bases. The length of the CDR3 is 15 residues. CDR3 DNA: TGTGCCTGGAGCGCCGGGACAGGGAGGTTCAATGAGCAGTTCTTC. Translation gives CAWSAGTGRFNEQFF.

The chain uses TRBV5-1 and TRBJ2-7; D not resolved. The CDR3 sequence is 14 residues long. The ends were cut back, 0 bases at V and 4 bases at J, with 11 bases in the middle. Germline CDR1 and CDR2: SGHRS and YFSETQ. CDR3 bases: TGCGCCAGCAGCTTGGAGGGATTTAGGTACGAGCAGTACTTC. Its protein product is CASSLEGFRYEQYF. The complete variable domain, with remaining parts taken from reference TRBV5-1 and TRBJ2-7, reads KAGVTQTPRYLIKTRGQQVTLSCSPISGHRSVSWYQQTPGQGLQFLFEYFSETQRNKGNFPGRFSGRQFSNSRSEMNVSTLELGDSALYLCASSLEGFRYEQYFGPGTRLTVT.

V usage is TRBV30 and J usage is TRBJ2-5; D is ambiguous. Trimming took 0 bases from V and 5 from J, leaving 10 bases between them. CDR1 and CDR2 (germline): GTSNPN, SVGIG (reference sequence). The CDR3 sequence is 13 residues long. The CDR3 loop is CAWSVRVRETQYF. The DNA of the CDR3 is TGTGCCTGGAGTGTACGGGTCCGGGAGACCCAGTACTTC. Using reference TRBV30 and TRBJ2-5 for the parts outside the CDR3, the full variable domain is SQTIHQWPATLVQPVGSPLSLECTVEGTSNPNLYWYRQAAGRGLQLLFYSVGIGQISSEVPQNLSASRPQDRQFILSSKKLLLSDSGFYLCAWSVRVRETQYFGPGTRLLVL.

This sequence joins TRBV15 and TRBJ1-1, with 7 bases that match TRBD1. Unmatched junction bases numbered 9, after V lost 0 bases and J lost 5 bases. CDR1 LNHNV and CDR2 YYDKDF come from the germline V gene (reference sequence). This CDR3 comprises 16 residues. The CDR3 sequence is CATSRDAFRDSTEAFF. The CDR3 bases are TGTGCCACCAGCAGAGATGCTTTTCGGGACAGTACTGAAGCTTTCTTT. Variable domain in full (rest from reference TRBV15 and TRBJ1-1): DAMVIQNPRYQVTQFGKPVTLSCSQTLNHNVMYWYQQKSSQAPKLLFHYYDKDFNNEADTPDNFQSRRPNTSFCFLDIRSPGLGDTAMYLCATSRDAFRDSTEAFFGQGTRLTVV.

This clone was picked up a small number of times. This chain connects TRBV9 to TRBJ1-6; D not resolved. CDR1 is SGDLS and CDR2 is YYNGEE in the germline V gene. The CDR3 totals 14 residues. The V gene lost 3 bases and the J gene lost 2 bases, with 6 bases spanning the gap. This CDR3 reads CASSDDPYNSPLHF. Written as DNA, the CDR3 is TGTGCCAGCAGCGACGACCCCTATAATTCACCCCTCCACTTT.

In this sample, this clone turned up a few times. The chain has TRBV2 and TRBJ1-5; TRBD1 matches 8 bases. Germline-derived CDR1 and CDR2 are SNHLY and FYNNEI. This CDR3 spans 15 amino acids. J gave up 0 bases and V 4 bases, and 2 bases lay outside the gene matches. The CDR3 is CASSAGQASNQPQHF. Written as DNA, the CDR3 is TGTGCCAGCAGTGCGGGACAGGCTAGCAATCAGCCCCAGCATTTT.

The chain has TRBV9 and TRBJ1-2; possibly TRBD1 for D (6 bases). This CDR3 spans 12 amino acids. V was cut by 3 bases and J by 8 bases, with 11 bases left in between. Germline lookup yields CDR1 SGDLS and CDR2 YYNGEE. The CDR3 region has the DNA TGTGCCAGCAGCGGATACAGGGTCGGCTACACCTTC. Its translation is CASSGYRVGYTF.

The chain uses TRBV7-2 and TRBJ2-5; 9 nucleotides align to TRBD1. CDR1 and CDR2 (germline): SGHTA, FQGNSA. This CDR3 contains 15 residues. J was trimmed by 1 base and V by 1 base; bases with no gene match: 1. CDR3 DNA sequence: TGTGCCAGCAGCTTAGAGACAGGGGGCCAAGAGACCCAGTACTTC. Translated, it gives CASSLETGGQETQYF.

The V and J genes are TRBV12-3 or TRBV12-4 and TRBJ1-2, with unresolved D. V was clipped by 3 bases and J by 5 bases, with 10 bases between them. The CDR3 is 13 amino acids. CDR3 sequence reads: CASSFRRRYGYTF. CDR3 sequence (DNA): TGTGCCAGCAGTTTCCGCAGGAGATATGGCTACACCTTC.

CDR3: CASSTDRSADTQYF. The CDR3 DNA follows: TGTGCCAGCAGCACGGACAGATCCGCAGATACGCAGTATTTT. The chain has TRBV5-4 and TRBJ2-3; possibly TRBD1 for D (6 bases). Trimming shortened V by 4 bases and J by 4 bases, and 13 bases separated the two germline ends. The CDR3 covers 14 residues. Germline V lookup: CDR1 SGHNT, CDR2 YYREEE (reference sequence).

This clone was observed once. At one boundary the junction diverges from the germline segment, which might be a read error. The genes are TRBV7-7 and TRBJ2-2, with 9 bases identical to TRBD2. This CDR3 comprises 15 residues. Germline CDR1 and CDR2: SSHAT and FNYEAQ (reference sequence). DNA for the CDR3: TGTGCTAGCAGCTTAGGTAGCGGGAGAACCGGGGAGCTGTTTTTT. Its protein product is CASSLGSGRTGELFF.

CDR3 nucleotides: TGCGCCAGCAGCCTCCAGGGACCAGGCCGGGATGAGCAGTTCTTC. Amino acid sequence: CASSLQGPGRDEQFF. The J gene is TRBJ2-1, the V gene TRBV5-1, with D perhaps being TRBD1 or TRBD2 (5 bases each). Germline loops: CDR1 SGHRS, CDR2 YFSETQ. The CDR3 sequence is 15 residues long. Trimming removed 4 bases at V and 8 bases at J, with 19 bases between.

The chain is built from TRBV18 and TRBJ1-4; maybe TRBD1 (5 bases). V was cut by 2 bases and J by 7 bases, with 11 bases left in between. CDR1 and CDR2 (germline): KGHSH, LQKENI. The CDR3 spans 14 residues. CDR3: CASSPRGGAEKLFF. The CDR3 region has the DNA TGTGCCAGCTCACCAAGGGGTGGGGCTGAAAAACTGTTTTTT.

CDR3 in amino acids: CSVPAGNTGELFF. CDR3 sequence (DNA): TGCAGCGTTCCAGCGGGAAACACCGGGGAGCTGTTTTTT. V is TRBV29-1 and J is TRBJ2-2, with TRBD2 matching 7 bases. The J segment lost 2 bases and the V segment lost 5 bases, leaving 2 bases of the junction unmatched. CDR1 is SQVTM and CDR2 is ANQGSEA in the germline V gene. This CDR3 region has 13 residues.

The CDR3 loop reads CASSLTGGRAYEQYF. DNA for the CDR3: TGTGCCAGCAGCTTAACAGGGGGCCGGGCATACGAGCAGTACTTC. V and J are TRBV3-1 (or the pseudogene TRBV3-2) and TRBJ2-7; 9 bases align to TRBD1. Losses at the gene ends were 5 bases for V and 4 bases for J; bases not matched to a gene: 9. The CDR3 runs to 15 residues. Germline values: CDR1 LGHDT, CDR2 YNNKEL (reference sequence).